Presented here are 32 T cell receptor beta chains from one specimen sequenced in a study of control samples from healthy donors and cancer patients. Assay: immunoSEQ multiplex PCR; the TCRdb copy retains only in-frame clones and omits some. The top ten hold roughly 15% of the sample, which has some 95,000 clones, almost 90% seen once. Sequenced material: blood. These TCRs come from a man younger than 40 in good health.

V usage is TRBV5-4 and J usage is TRBJ2-1; TRBD2 agrees at 12 bases. V shed 0 bases, J shed 5 bases, and the junction held 3 bases outside the gene matches. Germline V gene lookup returns CDR1 SGHNT and CDR2 YYREEE (reference sequence). The CDR3 contains 16 residues. DNA of the CDR3: TGTGCCAGCAGCTTGGGGCTAGCGGGAGGGAACAATGAGCAGTTCTTC. Amino acids: CASSLGLAGGNNEQFF.

The rearrangement links TRBV5-1 to TRBJ2-2; 8 nucleotides align to TRBD2. CDR3 length: 14 amino acids. CDR1 and CDR2 (germline): SGHRS, YFSETQ. The V and J ends lost 6 bases and 5 bases, in that order; junction bases with no gene match: 6. CDR3 loop: CASNERESTGELFF. Here the CDR3 DNA reads TGCGCCAGCAACGAGCGGGAGAGTACCGGGGAGCTGTTTTTT. Complete variable domain (other parts from reference TRBV5-1 and TRBJ2-2): KAGVTQTPRYLIKTRGQQVTLSCSPISGHRSVSWYQQTPGQGLQFLFEYFSETQRNKGNFPGRFSGRQFSNSRSEMNVSTLELGDSALYLCASNERESTGELFFGEGSRLTVL.

The gene calls are TRBV19 and TRBJ2-1, with D tentatively TRBD1 (5 bases). Germline V gene data show CDR1 as LNHDA and CDR2 as SQIVND (reference sequence). The CDR3 is 11 amino acids. V lost 3 bases and J lost 10, with 7 bases in between. CDR3 in amino acids: CASSIREEQFF. The CDR3 region has the DNA TGTGCCAGTAGTATCAGGGAAGAGCAGTTCTTC.

This chain links TRBV3-1 (or the pseudogene TRBV3-2) with TRBJ2-3; no clear D. CDR3 length: 13 amino acids. The germline gives CDR1 LGHDT, CDR2 YNNKEL (reference sequence). Trimming cost V 2 bases and J 2 bases, with 5 bases left between them. The CDR3 reads CASSQPPTDTQYF. The CDR3 nucleotides read TGTGCCAGCAGCCAACCCCCCACAGATACGCAGTATTTT.

This CDR3 is CASSPEGQGSYSSYEQYF. Written as DNA, the CDR3 is TGTGCCAGCTCACCAGAAGGTCAAGGGTCCTACAGCTCCTACGAGCAGTACTTC. The chain carries TRBV18 and TRBJ2-7; D unresolved. Trimming removed 2 bases from V and 0 bases from J, with 20 bases in between. The germline V gene encodes CDR1 KGHSH and CDR2 LQKENI. This CDR3 has 18 amino acids.

This rearrangement joins TRBV27 to TRBJ1-2; D gene unclear. This CDR3 comprises 12 residues. Germline V gives CDR1 MNHEY, CDR2 SMNVEV (reference sequence). V was pared by 8 bases and J by 4 bases, with 11 bases between. This CDR3 is CASLGPRYGYTF. The CDR3 DNA reads TGTGCCAGCCTCGGACCGCGCTATGGCTACACCTTC.

This chain links TRBV15 with TRBJ2-2; D gene ambiguous. Trimming cost V 1 base and J 5 bases, with 8 bases left between them. CDR1 and CDR2 (germline): LNHNV, YYDKDF (reference sequence). The CDR3 sequence is 14 residues long. This CDR3 reads CATSRVLVTGELFF. The CDR3 DNA reads TGTGCCACCAGCAGAGTGTTGGTGACCGGGGAGCTGTTTTTT.

This chain uses TRBV19 with TRBJ2-1; 7 bases agree with TRBD1. The CDR3 covers 14 residues. V shed 6 bases and J 1 base; nucleotides not matched to a gene: 3. The germline V gene has CDR1 LNHDA and CDR2 SQIVND (reference sequence). The CDR3 nucleotides read TGTGCCAGTAGAATGACAGGGTCCTACAATGAGCAGTTCTTC. Its protein product is CASRMTGSYNEQFF.

CDR3 sequence: CASSGDSGIQETQYF. Written as DNA, the CDR3 is TGTGCCAGCAGTGGGGATTCCGGGATCCAAGAGACCCAGTACTTC. The genes are TRBV2 and TRBJ2-5, with D possibly TRBD2 on 5 matching bases. V was pared by 4 bases and J by 1 base, with 13 bases between. Germline values: CDR1 SNHLY, CDR2 FYNNEI. The CDR3 contains 15 residues.

The CDR3 DNA reads as TGTGCCACCAGCAGGACAGGGAGAAGGGATGAAAAACTGTTTTTT. Translating it yields CATSRTGRRDEKLFF. V and J are TRBV15 and TRBJ1-4; 7 nucleotides agree with TRBD1. J was trimmed by 6 bases and V by 3 bases; bases with no gene match: 7. The CDR3 extends over 15 amino acids. CDR1 and CDR2 (germline): LNHNV, YYDKDF (reference sequence).

CDR3 sequence (DNA): TGTGCCAGCAGCCCGGAAAGGGTCCACACCGGGGAGCTGTTTTTT. Its protein product is CASSPERVHTGELFF. V gene TRBV7-9 combines with J gene TRBJ2-2, with no clear D. Trimming stripped 5 bases from V and 3 bases from J, with 13 bases between. The CDR3 is 15 residues long. CDR1 and CDR2 (germline): SEHNR, FQNEAQ (reference sequence).

The chain employs TRBV7-2 and TRBJ2-3; 9 nucleotides agree with TRBD2. The length of the CDR3 is 15 residues. Looked up from germline, CDR1 is SGHTA and CDR2 is FQGNSA. The junction had 3 bases not matched to a gene; V was cut back by 5 bases and J by 0 bases. The CDR3 is CASSISGSSTDTQYF. The CDR3 coding sequence is TGTGCCAGCAGCATTAGCGGGAGCAGCACAGATACGCAGTATTTT.

The chain links TRBV7-9 to TRBJ2-2; weak D call: TRBD2 (5 bases). This CDR3 is built from 13 residues. Trimming left V 11 bases short and J 2 bases short, with 12 bases between. Looked up from germline, CDR1 is SEHNR and CDR2 is FQNEAQ (reference sequence). The DNA of the CDR3 is TGTGCCGTACGGGGAGATAACACCGGGGAGCTGTTTTTT. This codes for CAVRGDNTGELFF.

The V call is TRBV14, the J call TRBJ2-1, with D perhaps matching TRBD2 (6 bases). This CDR3 spans 18 amino acids. V was cut by 0 bases and J by 1 base, with 16 bases left in between. Germline V gives CDR1 SGHDN, CDR2 FVKESK. The CDR3 reads CASSQDGLGRRSYNEQFF. The CDR3 nucleotides read TGTGCCAGCAGCCAAGATGGTCTCGGGAGAAGGTCCTACAATGAGCAGTTCTTC.

The rearrangement links TRBV27 to TRBJ2-5, with 11 bases fitting TRBD2. V was clipped by 6 bases and J by 4 bases; unmatched bases: 13. CDR1 MNHEY and CDR2 SMNVEV come from the germline V gene (reference sequence). The CDR3 loop spans 17 amino acids. CDR3 nucleotides: TGTGCCAGCAGGGAAGGGTTACTAGCGGGAGAAAGAGAGACCCAGTACTTC. It yields the protein CASREGLLAGERETQYF.

This chain uses TRBV12-3 or TRBV12-4 with TRBJ1-6; 9 nucleotides match TRBD1. This CDR3 contains 13 residues. V lost 6 bases to trimming and J lost 8 bases; unmatched junction nucleotides: 2. DNA of the CDR3: TGTGCCAGCAGGGGACAGGGCCATTCACCCCTCCACTTT. Its protein product is CASRGQGHSPLHF.

The genes are TRBV19 and TRBJ2-7, with 12 positions matching TRBD2. This CDR3 spans 14 amino acids. Germline trimming cut 5 bases from V and 6 bases from J; bases unmatched to any gene: 5. Per the germline V gene, CDR1 is LNHDA and CDR2 is SQIVND (reference sequence). CDR3 sequence (DNA): TGTGCCAGTAGTCCCGGGACTAGCGGGTTCGAGCAGTACTTC. Translating it yields CASSPGTSGFEQYF.

This chain uses TRBV7-6 with TRBJ2-7; D call uncertain. The CDR3 is made up of 16 amino acids. Trimming pared 5 bases from V and 1 base from J, leaving 18 bases between. The germline gives CDR1 SGHVS, CDR2 FNYEAQ. The CDR3 nucleotides are TGTGCCAGCAGCCCTCAGACCGCACCGAGGTCCTACGAGCAGTACTTC. This codes for CASSPQTAPRSYEQYF.

The rearrangement links TRBV13 to TRBJ1-1; the match to TRBD1 covers 8 bases. The V gene end was trimmed by 6 bases and the J gene end by 2 bases; junction bases not matched to a gene: 5. CDR3 length equals 14 residues. CDR1 and CDR2 from the germline V gene are PRHDT and FYEKMQ (reference sequence). The CDR3 here is CASRAGTGNTEAFF. Here the CDR3 DNA reads TGTGCCAGCAGGGCCGGGACAGGCAACACTGAAGCTTTCTTT.

As concerns this clone: Other DNA sequences from this sample encode an identical CDR3 as well. The genes are TRBV27 and TRBJ1-2, with TRBD1 as a possible D gene (6 bases). The CDR3 runs 14 residues. V lost 2 bases, J lost 2 bases, and 9 bases lay in between. Looked up from germline, CDR1 is MNHEY and CDR2 is SMNVEV (reference sequence). In DNA form, the CDR3 reads TGTGCCAGCAGTTTAGGTACAGGGAACTATGGCTACACCTTC. Protein: CASSLGTGNYGYTF.

This chain connects TRBV7-9 to TRBJ1-1; 7 bases are a match to TRBD1. With 6 bases clipped from V and 0 bases from J, the junction kept 4 bases outside the gene matches. This CDR3 contains 14 residues. Germline values: CDR1 SEHNR, CDR2 FQNEAQ (reference sequence). CDR3 in DNA: TGTGCCAGCAGTTACACAGGGGTGAACACTGAAGCTTTCTTT. Translated, it gives CASSYTGVNTEAFF.

This sequence joins TRBV7-8 and TRBJ1-6; D is perhaps TRBD1 (6 bases). Trimming took 1 base from V and 7 from J, leaving 14 bases between them. This CDR3 is 16 amino acids long. The germline gives CDR1 SGHVS, CDR2 FQNEAQ. The CDR3: CASSLERGQGNSPLHF. The CDR3 DNA reads TGTGCCAGCAGCTTAGAGCGGGGCCAGGGGAATTCACCCCTCCACTTT. Looking up the rest from reference TRBV7-8 and TRBJ1-6 gives the full variable domain: GAGVSQSPRYKVAKRGQDVALRCDPISGHVSLFWYQQALGQGPEFLTYFQNEAQLDKSGLPSDRFFAERPEGSVSTLKIQRTQQEDSAVYLCASSLERGQGNSPLHFGNGTRLTVT.

The J gene is TRBJ2-3, the V gene TRBV5-6; no reliable D call. V was cut by 4 bases and J by 2 bases, with 23 bases left in between. The germline CDR1 and CDR2 sequences are SGHDT and YYEEEE. The CDR3 spans 18 residues. CDR3 sequence: CASSPTIRGLTYTDTQYF. The CDR3 coding sequence is TGTGCCAGCAGCCCAACTATAAGAGGCCTAACTTACACAGATACGCAGTATTTT.

This clone was picked up a small number of times. V is TRBV6-1 and J is TRBJ2-7, with unresolved D. The length of the CDR3 is 19 residues. CDR1 MNHNS and CDR2 SASEGT come from the germline V gene. Trimming cost V 2 bases and J 1 base, with 24 bases left between them. CDR3 sequence reads: CASSEKRTVKFLPSYEQYF. CDR3 coding DNA: TGTGCCAGCAGTGAAAAGCGTACAGTGAAGTTTCTTCCATCCTACGAGCAGTACTTC.

The chain recombines TRBV5-1 with TRBJ2-1; 10 bases fit TRBD2. This CDR3 contains 15 residues. V lost 1 base to trimming and J lost 8 bases; unmatched junction nucleotides: 6. Germline CDR1 is SGHRS and CDR2 is YFSETQ. Written as DNA, the CDR3 is TGCGCCAGCAGCTTGCTAGCGGGAGTGCGGGATGAGCAGTTCTTC. Protein sequence: CASSLLAGVRDEQFF.

The V and J genes are TRBV2 and TRBJ2-6; no reliable D call. The CDR3 spans 16 residues. In germline, CDR1 is SNHLY, CDR2 FYNNEI. Trimming took off 7 bases at V and 0 bases at J, with 13 bases between the two ends. CDR3 bases: TGTGCCAGCACCCCGGACCCAGGCTCTGGGGCCAACGTCCTGACTTTC. Protein sequence: CASTPDPGSGANVLTF.

The chain employs TRBV15 and TRBJ2-7, with a weak D call TRBD1 (6 bases). CDR1 and CDR2 from the germline V gene are LNHNV and YYDKDF (reference sequence). The length of the CDR3 is 15 residues. Trimming stripped 3 bases from V and 4 bases from J, with 16 bases between. The CDR3 is CATSSSDRRPYEQYF. The CDR3 coding sequence is TGTGCCACCAGCAGCTCGGACAGAAGACCTTACGAGCAGTACTTC.

The genes are TRBV25-1 and TRBJ2-3, with D possibly TRBD2 on 5 matching bases. The V gene lost 9 bases and the J gene lost 0 bases, with 19 bases spanning the gap. There are 16 residues in the CDR3. Germline values: CDR1 MGHDK, CDR2 SYGVNS. The CDR3 region is CASSGGTHLSTDTQYF. CDR3 coding DNA: TGTGCCAGTTCCGGAGGAACACACCTCAGCACAGATACGCAGTATTTT. Looking up the rest from reference TRBV25-1 and TRBJ2-3 gives the full variable domain: EADIYQTPRYLVIGTGKKITLECSQTMGHDKMYWYQQDPGMELHLIHYSYGVNSTEKGDLSSESTVSRIRTEHFPLTLESARPSHTSQYLCASSGGTHLSTDTQYFGPGTRLTVL.

This rearrangement joins TRBV7-9 to TRBJ2-7; weak D call: TRBD2 (5 bases). Germline CDR1 reads SEHNR; CDR2 reads FQNEAQ (reference sequence). The CDR3 runs to 14 residues. Trimming took 0 bases from V and 0 from J, leaving 6 bases between them. The CDR3 protein is CASSLAGSSYEQYF. The CDR3 DNA reads as TGTGCCAGCAGCTTAGCGGGGAGCTCCTACGAGCAGTACTTC. Full variable domain (outside the CDR3, taken from reference TRBV7-9 and TRBJ2-7): DTGVSQNPRHKITKRGQNVTFRCDPISEHNRLYWYRQTLGQGPEFLTYFQNEAQLEKSRLLSDRFSAERPKGSFSTLEIQRTEQGDSAMYLCASSLAGSSYEQYFGPGTRLTVT.

The chain couples TRBV6-5 to TRBJ2-7; D may be TRBD1 (6 bases). V gave up 10 bases and J gave up 0 bases, with 13 bases separating them. There are 13 residues in the CDR3. CDR1 and CDR2 from the germline V gene are MNHEY and SVGAGI. CDR3 DNA sequence: TGTGCCAACGTCAGGACAGCCTCCTACGAGCAGTACTTC. This sequence encodes CANVRTASYEQYF.

This sequence joins TRBV4-1 and TRBJ2-7; TRBD2 matches 9 bases. The V gene's germline CDR1 is MGHRA and CDR2 YSYEKL. With V trimmed by 5 bases and J by 2 bases, 1 base remained unmatched. The CDR3 is 13 residues long. Here the CDR3 DNA reads TGCGCCAGCAGCGTAGCGGGAGCCTACGAGCAGTACTTC. It encodes CASSVAGAYEQYF.

The chain has TRBV27 and TRBJ2-5; D might be TRBD1 or TRBD2, each matching 5 bases. The germline V and J ends were trimmed by 4 bases and 5 bases, with 5 bases remaining between them. The CDR3 sequence is 11 residues long. Germline V gives CDR1 MNHEY, CDR2 SMNVEV (reference sequence). CDR3 in amino acids: CASSWGETQYF. In nucleotides, the CDR3 is TGTGCCAGCAGTTGGGGGGAGACCCAGTACTTC.